A selection of T cell receptor beta chains follows, all from one sample in a study of cytomegalovirus exposure and HLA in healthy donors. The repertoire was sequenced with immunoSEQ multiplex PCR; TCRdb's copy has only in-frame clones and lacks some. The data show about 120,000 clones, under 85% seen once. The sequenced sample was PBMCs. The source of these receptors is a man aged 18 to 30 in good health and CMV-seropositive. CDR3s include the opening cysteine and the closing phenylalanine or tryptophan. D genes are given only for firm matches. Clone size is shown for a subset of rows, as once, few, many or a class of expanded clone.

v_call	d_call	j_call	clone_size	cdr3_nt	cdr3_aa
TRBV15	-	TRBJ2-4	-	TGTGCCACCAGCAGAGCCGCCAGGGCTGAAAACATTCAGTACTTC	CATSRAARAENIQYF
TRBV6-5	-	TRBJ2-5	-	TGTGCCAGCAGTTACGGGGGGGGGCAGACCCAGTACTTC	CASSYGGGQTQYF
TRBV2	-	TRBJ1-6	-	TGTGCCAGCAAACCGCTGACAGCGAGCTCCTATAATTCGCCCCTCCACTTT	CASKPLTASSYNSPLHF
TRBV7-9	-	TRBJ1-2	-	TGTGCCAGCAGCTTAGTTGGAGCGGGGAGGGGTGGCTATGGCTACACCTTC	CASSLVGAGRGGYGYTF
TRBV7-9	TRBD2	TRBJ2-5	-	TGTGCCAGCAGCTTAAACAGCGGGAACCAAGAGACCCAGTACTTC	CASSLNSGNQETQYF
TRBV9	-	TRBJ2-2	-	TGTGCCAGCAGCGTAGGTCCCCTATACACCGGGGAGCTGTTTTTT	CASSVGPLYTGELFF
TRBV7-2	-	TRBJ1-3	-	TGTGCCAGCAGCAAGACAGGCCCTGGAAACACCATATATTTT	CASSKTGPGNTIYF
TRBV30	-	TRBJ1-6	-	TGTGCCTGGAGTGTAGTGGGGCACTACTCCTATAATTCACCCCTCCACTTT	CAWSVVGHYSYNSPLHF
TRBV6-6	TRBD1	TRBJ2-2	-	TGTGCCAGCAGCTGGGACAGTACCGGGGAGCTGTTTTTT	CASSWDSTGELFF
TRBV6-9	-	TRBJ2-2	once	TGTGCCAGCAGTCCCGGGGGGCATGGCACCGGGGAGCTGTTTTTT	CASSPGGHGTGELFF
TRBV19	TRBD2	TRBJ2-7	-	TGTGCCAGTAATCAGCGGGAGGCCTCCTACGAGCAGTACTTC	CASNQREASYEQYF
TRBV5-1	-	TRBJ1-1	-	TGCGCCAGCAGCCAGACAGGGAACACTGAAGCTTTCTTT	CASSQTGNTEAFF
TRBV6-6	-	TRBJ2-1	-	TGTGCCAGCAGTTACTCGTTTAACAATGAGCAGTTCTTC	CASSYSFNNEQFF
TRBV7-9	-	TRBJ2-6	-	TGTGCCAGCAGCTTAGAAAGGGCTGGGGCCAACGGCCTGACTTTC	CASSLERAGANGLTF
TRBV20-1	-	TRBJ1-4	-	TGCAGTGCGGGCACAGATAGAAAACTGTTTTTT	CSAGTDRKLFF
TRBV6-5	TRBD2	TRBJ2-3	few	TGTGCCAGCAGACAAGGACTAGCGGGAACAGATACGCAGTATTTT	CASRQGLAGTDTQYF
TRBV6-5	-	TRBJ1-1	-	TGTGCCAGCAGTTACAGGCAGACAAACACTGAAGCTTTCTTT	CASSYRQTNTEAFF
TRBV27	-	TRBJ1-2	-	TGTGCCAGCAAGGTCCAGGGTGGCGGCTACACCTTC	CASKVQGGGYTF
TRBV4-1	-	TRBJ2-1	-	TGCGCCAGCAGCCAAGTCGATATACTCCACTACAATGAGCAGTTCTTC	CASSQVDILHYNEQFF
TRBV5-1	-	TRBJ1-1	-	TGCGCCAGCAGCCTCCAACACGACACTGAAGCTTTCTTT	CASSLQHDTEAFF
TRBV6-5	TRBD1	TRBJ1-4	few	TGTGCCAGCACTTATGACGAGGGGGCAGGGGAAAAACTGTTTTTT	CASTYDEGAGEKLFF
TRBV19	TRBD2	TRBJ2-1	once	TGTGCCAGTAGCGGGGGGGCCAGGATCGATGAGCAGTTCTTC	CASSGGARIDEQFF
TRBV19	TRBD2	TRBJ2-1	once	TGTGCCAGCACCTACCTAGCGGGAGGTGGGGATGAGCAGTTCTTC	CASTYLAGGGDEQFF
TRBV27	TRBD2	TRBJ2-2	-	TGTGCCTCCCGGGGGGGGGTAAACACCGGGGAGCTGTTTTTT	CASRGGVNTGELFF
TRBV29-1	-	TRBJ2-1	-	TGCAGCGTTTCCCTGGCCGGGGCGGGAAATGAGCAGTTCTTC	CSVSLAGAGNEQFF
TRBV19	TRBD2	TRBJ2-1	-	TGTGCCAGTAGCCGTAGCGGGGGGGACCCCAATGAGCAGTTCTTC	CASSRSGGDPNEQFF
TRBV30	-	TRBJ2-2	-	TGTGCCTGGAGTAGACCCCGTATGGAGTTCCCGACCGGGGAGCTGTTTTTT	CAWSRPRMEFPTGELFF
TRBV28	-	TRBJ1-6	-	TGTGCCAGCAAGACAGGCTCGAGTTCACCCCTCCACTTT	CASKTGSSSPLHF
TRBV6-1	TRBD1	TRBJ1-1	-	TGTGCCAGCAGTGACACGACAGGGGGGAACACTGAAGCTTTCTTT	CASSDTTGGNTEAFF
TRBV30	-	TRBJ1-5	few	TGTGCCTGGAGTTCCGTCACAGGTGGCAATCAGCCCCAGCATTTT	CAWSSVTGGNQPQHF
TRBV6-1	-	TRBJ1-1	-	TGTGCCAGCAGTGAAGCGCTAACTCGAACTGAAGCTTTCTTT	CASSEALTRTEAFF
TRBV5-1	TRBD1	TRBJ2-7	-	TGCGCCAGCGGAGCGCCGGGACAGGGATTCCACGAGCAGTACTTC	CASGAPGQGFHEQYF
TRBV29-1	-	TRBJ1-2	-	TGCAGCGCTTCAGACTATGGCTACACCTTC	CSASDYGYTF
TRBV11-3	TRBD1	TRBJ2-7	-	TGTGCCAGCAGCCACGGGACAGGGGGTGCCTCCTACGAGCAGTACTTC	CASSHGTGGASYEQYF
TRBV11-2	-	TRBJ2-7	once	TGTGCCAGCAGACACTGGGGTCAGGGTCCCTACGAGCAGTACTTC	CASRHWGQGPYEQYF
TRBV4-2	TRBD2	TRBJ2-3	-	TGTGCCAGCAGCCAGGGGACTAGCGCAGATACGCAGTATTTT	CASSQGTSADTQYF
TRBV4-2	TRBD1	TRBJ1-1	-	TGTGCCAGCAGCTGGACAGGTCTTTTCTTT	CASSWTGLFF
TRBV7-6	TRBD2	TRBJ2-1	-	TGTGCCAGCAGCTTAGTTGGTTTGGCGGGGGGGGCAGATGAGCAGTTCTTC	CASSLVGLAGGADEQFF
TRBV29-1	TRBD1	TRBJ2-2	-	TGCAGCGTTGGGCACAGGGGACCCACCGGGGAGCTGTTTTTT	CSVGHRGPTGELFF
TRBV5-4	-	TRBJ1-6	-	TGTGCCAGCAACAGGGCCTTTAGTAATTCACCCCTCCACTTT	CASNRAFSNSPLHF
TRBV10-3	-	TRBJ2-7	-	TGTGCCATCAGCCTCAGGGAACTATACGAGCAGTACTTC	CAISLRELYEQYF
TRBV6-1	-	TRBJ1-1	-	TGTGCCAGCAGTGAATTCGGAGGAATGAACACTGAAGCTTTCTTT	CASSEFGGMNTEAFF
TRBV19	TRBD2	TRBJ2-7	few	TGTGCCAGTAGTACCACACGGACTAGCGGGGGGTTATGGGAGCAGTACTTC	CASSTTRTSGGLWEQYF
TRBV27	-	TRBJ2-7	-	TGTGCCAGCAGAGGGAAGGGGTACGAGCAGTACTTC	CASRGKGYEQYF
TRBV7-8	-	TRBJ2-5	-	TGTGCCAGCAGCCCAGTCAGGGTCACTCAAGAGACCCAGTACTTC	CASSPVRVTQETQYF
TRBV6-1	TRBD1	TRBJ2-2	-	TGTGCCAGTGACAGGGGCGCCGGGGAGCTGTTTTTT	CASDRGAGELFF
TRBV7-8	-	TRBJ2-7	few	TGTGCCAGCAGCTTAGGCAGGGGATACGAGCAGTACTTC	CASSLGRGYEQYF
TRBV6-6	-	TRBJ1-6	-	TGTGCCAGCAGTCGGACAGATTCACCCCTCCACTTT	CASSRTDSPLHF
TRBV9	TRBD1	TRBJ2-3	-	TGTGCCAGCAGCCTCCCCCGGATCGGGCAGGGGGCCCCGGATACGCAGTATTTT	CASSLPRIGQGAPDTQYF
TRBV11-2	-	TRBJ2-1	-	TGTGCCAGCAGCGCAACAGGAGAACAGTTCTTC	CASSATGEQFF
TRBV10-1	-	TRBJ1-1	-	TGCGCCAGCAGCCTGCCGGAGCGGAGGAACACTGAAGCTTTCTTT	CASSLPERRNTEAFF
TRBV28	-	TRBJ1-5	-	TGTGCCAGCAGTTTAAGCAGGGCCAGCAATCAGCCCCAGCATTTT	CASSLSRASNQPQHF
TRBV9	TRBD2	TRBJ2-7	-	TGTGCCAGCAGCCCGACTAGCGGGAGTAACTACGAGCAGTACTTC	CASSPTSGSNYEQYF
TRBV7-6	TRBD1	TRBJ1-2	-	TGTGCCAGCAGCTTACTTGGACAGGGGGCATCTAACTATGGCTACACCTTC	CASSLLGQGASNYGYTF
TRBV27	TRBD2	TRBJ2-1	-	TGTGCCAGCAGACCGGGGTGGACTAGCGGCAACTGGGAGCAGTTCTTC	CASRPGWTSGNWEQFF